This T cell receptor beta chain is drawn from a study of tumor-infiltrating lymphocytes in primary liver carcinoma. The CDR3 is 17 amino acids. Trimming cost V 2 bases and J 1 base, with 17 bases left between them. Per the germline V gene, CDR1 is MGHRA and CDR2 is YSYEKL. Joint extraction of RNA and DNA used about 17-30 mg of bulk tissue that was unsorted. Infection with HBV was chronic in patients; they were treatment-naive. Broader study findings: Lesser overlap characterized tumor-adjacent and tumor-blood pairs relative to tumor region pairs. Top-250-clone fractions were significantly higher in tumors than in blood (p = 0.039).

The template, around 520 ng total RNA, yielded TCR beta cDNA made with a constant-region primer. Construction of TCR beta libraries relied on three successive nested multiplex PCR rounds employing slightly modified ARM-PCR. Primers for the first two PCR rounds were TRBV1-TRBV30 forward primers and a C-beta reverse primer (approximately 9 cycles per round). Each CDR3 protein is one row after TCRdb ran MiXCR on the multiplex PCR reads. The data show around 70,000 distinct CDR3 sequences, with 60% to 75% seen just once and about 27% held by the top ten. This clonotype was seen many times. The antigen is undetermined.

The chain uses TRBV4-1 and TRBJ1-1, with D unclear. Sequenced sample: liver tumor tissue from sampling region 4. The sample's subset: tumor region T4, right-lateral pole. The sequence came from a man in his forties with primary liver carcinoma and hepatitis B virus infection. CDR3 residues: CASSQNPSRAWNTEAFF. In DNA form, the CDR3 reads TGCGCCAGCAGCCAAAACCCCTCGAGGGCCTGGAACACTGAAGCTTTCTTT.